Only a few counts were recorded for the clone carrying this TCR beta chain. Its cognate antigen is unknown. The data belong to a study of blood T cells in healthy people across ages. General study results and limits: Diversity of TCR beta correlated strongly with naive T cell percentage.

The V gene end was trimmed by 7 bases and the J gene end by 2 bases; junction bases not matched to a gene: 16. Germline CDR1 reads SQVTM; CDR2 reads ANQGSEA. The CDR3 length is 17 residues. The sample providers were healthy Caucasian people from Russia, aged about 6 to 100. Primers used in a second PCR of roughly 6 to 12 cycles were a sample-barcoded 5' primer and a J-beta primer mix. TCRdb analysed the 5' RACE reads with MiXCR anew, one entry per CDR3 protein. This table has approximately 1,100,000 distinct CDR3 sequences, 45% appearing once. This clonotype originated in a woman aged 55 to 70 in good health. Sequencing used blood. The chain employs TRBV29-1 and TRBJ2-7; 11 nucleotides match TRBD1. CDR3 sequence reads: CSANLRGGTGGTYEQYF. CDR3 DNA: TGCAGCGCCAACCTCAGGGGGGGGACAGGGGGGACCTACGAGCAGTACTTC.